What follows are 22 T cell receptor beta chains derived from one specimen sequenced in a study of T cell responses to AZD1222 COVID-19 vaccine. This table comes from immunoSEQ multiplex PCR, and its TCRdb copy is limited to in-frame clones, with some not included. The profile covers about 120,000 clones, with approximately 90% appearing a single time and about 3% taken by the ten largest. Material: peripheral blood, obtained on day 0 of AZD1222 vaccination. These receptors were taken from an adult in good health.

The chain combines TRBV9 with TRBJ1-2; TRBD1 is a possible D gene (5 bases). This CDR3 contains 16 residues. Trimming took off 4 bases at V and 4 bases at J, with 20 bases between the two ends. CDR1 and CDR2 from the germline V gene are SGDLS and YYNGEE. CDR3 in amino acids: CASSPKEGPKIYGYTF. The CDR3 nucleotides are TGTGCCAGCAGCCCCAAGGAGGGACCGAAGATCTATGGCTACACCTTC.

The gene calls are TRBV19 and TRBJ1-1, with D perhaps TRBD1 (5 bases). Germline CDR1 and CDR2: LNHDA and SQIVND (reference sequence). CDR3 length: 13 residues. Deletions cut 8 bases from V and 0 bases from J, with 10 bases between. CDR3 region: CASHRGLNTEAFF. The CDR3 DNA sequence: TGTGCCAGTCATCGGGGGTTGAACACTGAAGCTTTCTTT.

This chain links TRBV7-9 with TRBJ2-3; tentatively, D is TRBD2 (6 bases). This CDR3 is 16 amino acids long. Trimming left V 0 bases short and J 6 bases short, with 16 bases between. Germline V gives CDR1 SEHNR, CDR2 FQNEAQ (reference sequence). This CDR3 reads CASSLAGGYVLDTQYF. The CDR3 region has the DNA TGTGCCAGCAGCTTAGCCGGAGGGTATGTGTTGGATACGCAGTATTTT.

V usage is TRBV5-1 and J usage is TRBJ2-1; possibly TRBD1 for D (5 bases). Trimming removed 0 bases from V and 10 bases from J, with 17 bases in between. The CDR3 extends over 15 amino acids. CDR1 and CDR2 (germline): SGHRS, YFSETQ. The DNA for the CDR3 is TGCGCCAGCAGCTTGGGCCGCGACAGTACCCGGGAGCAGTTCTTC. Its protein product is CASSLGRDSTREQFF.

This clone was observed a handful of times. In DNA form, the CDR3 reads TGTGCCAGCAGCGTAGAGGCGGGGGGCCGTAGCACAGATACGCAGTATTTT. It translates to CASSVEAGGRSTDTQYF. The V call is TRBV9, the J call TRBJ2-3; 8 bases are a match to TRBD2. The CDR3 is made up of 17 amino acids. Per the germline V gene, CDR1 is SGDLS and CDR2 is YYNGEE. Losses at the gene ends were 0 bases for V and 0 bases for J; bases not matched to a gene: 6.

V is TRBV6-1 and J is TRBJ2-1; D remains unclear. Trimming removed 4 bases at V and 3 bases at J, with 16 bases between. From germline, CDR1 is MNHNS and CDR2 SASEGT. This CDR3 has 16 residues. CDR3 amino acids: CASSGGGPSDYNEQFF. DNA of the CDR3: TGTGCCAGCAGTGGAGGCGGACCCTCCGACTACAATGAGCAGTTCTTC.

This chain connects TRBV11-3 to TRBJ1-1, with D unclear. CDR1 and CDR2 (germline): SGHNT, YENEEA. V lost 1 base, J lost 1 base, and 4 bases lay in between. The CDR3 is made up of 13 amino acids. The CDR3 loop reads CASSLGRNTEAFF. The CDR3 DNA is TGTGCCAGCAGCTTAGGCAGGAACACTGAAGCTTTCTTT.

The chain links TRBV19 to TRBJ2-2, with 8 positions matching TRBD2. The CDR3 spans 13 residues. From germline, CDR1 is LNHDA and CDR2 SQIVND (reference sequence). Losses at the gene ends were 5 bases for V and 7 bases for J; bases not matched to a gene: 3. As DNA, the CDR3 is TGTGCCAGTAGTCGTAGCGGGATCGGGGAGCTGTTTTTT. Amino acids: CASSRSGIGELFF.

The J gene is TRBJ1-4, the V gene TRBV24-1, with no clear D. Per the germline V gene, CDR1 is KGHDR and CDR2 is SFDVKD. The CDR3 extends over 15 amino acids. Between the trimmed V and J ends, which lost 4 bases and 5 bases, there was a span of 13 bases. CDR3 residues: CATSDRKSRNEKLFF. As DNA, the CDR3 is TGTGCCACCAGTGACCGGAAAAGTAGGAATGAAAAACTGTTTTTT.

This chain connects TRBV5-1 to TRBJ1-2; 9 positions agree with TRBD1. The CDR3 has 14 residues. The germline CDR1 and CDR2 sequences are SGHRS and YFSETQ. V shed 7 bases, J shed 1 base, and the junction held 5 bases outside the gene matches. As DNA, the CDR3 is TGCGCCAGCCGTTGGACAGGGGATAACTATGGCTACACCTTC. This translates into CASRWTGDNYGYTF.

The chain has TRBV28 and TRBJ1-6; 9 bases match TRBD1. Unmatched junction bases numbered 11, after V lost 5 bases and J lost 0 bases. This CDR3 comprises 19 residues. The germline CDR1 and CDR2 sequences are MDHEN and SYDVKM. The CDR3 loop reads CASSGLYGTGSSYNSPLHF. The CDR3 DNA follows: TGTGCCAGCAGTGGGTTGTATGGGACAGGGAGCTCCTATAATTCACCCCTCCACTTT.

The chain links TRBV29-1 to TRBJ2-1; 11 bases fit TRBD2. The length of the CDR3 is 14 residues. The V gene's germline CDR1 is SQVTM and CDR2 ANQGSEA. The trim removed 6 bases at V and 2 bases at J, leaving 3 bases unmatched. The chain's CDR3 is CSVGLAAPYNEQFF. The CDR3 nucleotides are TGCAGCGTGGGACTAGCGGCCCCCTACAATGAGCAGTTCTTC.

The CDR3 region has the DNA TGCGCCAGCAGCCAAGGGTTAGGGCTAGCGGGGAGCTCCTACGAGCAGTACTTC. The encoded protein is CASSQGLGLAGSSYEQYF. The chain links TRBV4-1 to TRBJ2-7; TRBD2 aligns across 9 bases. V trimming: 1 base; J trimming: 0 bases; junction bases outside the gene matches: 10. From germline, CDR1 is MGHRA and CDR2 YSYEKL. The CDR3 runs to 18 residues.

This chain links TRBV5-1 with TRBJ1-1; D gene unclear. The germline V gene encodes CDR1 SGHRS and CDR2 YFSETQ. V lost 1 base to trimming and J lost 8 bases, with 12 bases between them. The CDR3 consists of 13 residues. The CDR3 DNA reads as TGCGCCAGCAGCTTGTCCCTCCTTAAGGAAGCTTTCTTT. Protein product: CASSLSLLKEAFF.

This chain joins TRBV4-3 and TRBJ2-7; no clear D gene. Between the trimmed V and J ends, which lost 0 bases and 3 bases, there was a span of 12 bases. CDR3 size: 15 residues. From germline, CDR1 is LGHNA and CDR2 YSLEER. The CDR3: CASSQDRTFGYEQYF. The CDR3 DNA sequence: TGCGCCAGCAGCCAAGATCGGACGTTCGGCTACGAGCAGTACTTC.

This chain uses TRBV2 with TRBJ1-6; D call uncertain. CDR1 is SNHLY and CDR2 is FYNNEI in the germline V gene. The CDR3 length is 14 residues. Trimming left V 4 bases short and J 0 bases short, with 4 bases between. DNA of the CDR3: TGTGCCAGCAGTGTGCGCTCCTATAATTCACCCCTCCACTTT. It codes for CASSVRSYNSPLHF.

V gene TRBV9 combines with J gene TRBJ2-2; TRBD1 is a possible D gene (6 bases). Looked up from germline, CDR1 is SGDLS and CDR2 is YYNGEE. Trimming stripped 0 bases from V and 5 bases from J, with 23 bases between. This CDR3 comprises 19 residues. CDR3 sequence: CASSVAPPLQGEGTGELFF. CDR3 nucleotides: TGTGCCAGCAGCGTAGCCCCCCCTCTACAGGGAGAAGGAACCGGGGAGCTGTTTTTT.

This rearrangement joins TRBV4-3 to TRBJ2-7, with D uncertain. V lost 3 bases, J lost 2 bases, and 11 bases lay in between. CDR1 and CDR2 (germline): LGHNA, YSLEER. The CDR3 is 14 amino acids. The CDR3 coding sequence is TGCGCCAGCAGCCACGATAGTGCTACCTACGAGCAGTACTTC. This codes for CASSHDSATYEQYF.

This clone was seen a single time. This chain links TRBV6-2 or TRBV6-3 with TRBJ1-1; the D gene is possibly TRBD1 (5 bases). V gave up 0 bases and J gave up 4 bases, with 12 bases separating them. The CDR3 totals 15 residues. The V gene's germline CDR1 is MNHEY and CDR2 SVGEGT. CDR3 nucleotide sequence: TGTGCCAGCAGTTACTCTGGGTCCCAGGGCACTGAAGCTTTCTTT. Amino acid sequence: CASSYSGSQGTEAFF.

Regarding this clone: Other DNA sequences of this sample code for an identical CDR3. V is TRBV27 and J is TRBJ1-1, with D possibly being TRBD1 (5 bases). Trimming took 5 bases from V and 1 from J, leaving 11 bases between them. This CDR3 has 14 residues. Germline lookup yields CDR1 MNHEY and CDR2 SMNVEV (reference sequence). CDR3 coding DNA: TGTGCCAGCAGTCTACTGGGGGGGAACACTGAAGCTTTCTTT. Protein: CASSLLGGNTEAFF.

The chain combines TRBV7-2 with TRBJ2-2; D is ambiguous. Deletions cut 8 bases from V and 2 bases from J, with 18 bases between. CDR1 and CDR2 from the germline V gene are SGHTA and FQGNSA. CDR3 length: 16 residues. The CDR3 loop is CASPARPAANTGELFF. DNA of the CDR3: TGTGCCAGCCCCGCCCGTCCGGCTGCCAACACCGGGGAGCTGTTTTTT.

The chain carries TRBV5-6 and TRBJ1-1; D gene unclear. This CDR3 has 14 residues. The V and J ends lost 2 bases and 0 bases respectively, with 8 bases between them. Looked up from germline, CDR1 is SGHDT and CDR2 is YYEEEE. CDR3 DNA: TGTGCCAGCAGCTTAACCGTTATGAACACTGAAGCTTTCTTT. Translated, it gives CASSLTVMNTEAFF. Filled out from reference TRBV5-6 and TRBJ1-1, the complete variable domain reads DAGVTQSPTHLIKTRGQQVTLRCSPKSGHDTVSWYQQALGQGPQFIFQYYEEEERQRGNFPDRFSGHQFPNYSSELNVNALLLGDSALYLCASSLTVMNTEAFFGQGTRLTVV.